These 31 T cell receptor beta chains were sequenced from one sample in a study of response to subunit inactivated influenza vaccine. In TCRdb, the RT-PCR reads were re-called with MiXCR into one record per CDR3 protein. The data contain hundreds of thousands of distinct CDR3 sequences, 15% to 18% of them seen just once; the ten biggest clones take up more than 9%. The material was PBMCs from blood, obtained 11 to 12 days after vaccination. The source of these receptors is a man in his fifties who received an inactivated influenza vaccine.

This clonotype was seen at least ten times. The rearrangement uses TRBV6-2 or TRBV6-3 and TRBJ1-5, with TRBD1 matching over 7 bases. V was pared by 6 bases and J by 4 bases, with 0 bases of the junction left unmatched. The CDR3 sequence is 12 residues long. The germline gives CDR1 MNHEY, CDR2 SVGEGT. In DNA form, the CDR3 reads TGTGCCAGCAGACAGGGGAATCAGCCCCAGCATTTT. It yields the protein CASRQGNQPQHF.

The genes are TRBV10-3 and TRBJ2-2; D is uncertain. V was clipped by 3 bases and J by 5 bases, with 10 bases between them. The CDR3 length is 14 residues. Germline V gives CDR1 ENHRY, CDR2 SYGVKD. CDR3 DNA: TGTGCCATCAGTGAAGGGTGGGGAACCGGGGAGCTGTTTTTT. Its protein product is CAISEGWGTGELFF.

This clonotype was seen a handful of times. The chain recombines TRBV4-3 with TRBJ2-2; TRBD2 might be the D (6 bases). The CDR3 extends over 14 amino acids. CDR1 is LGHNA, CDR2 YSLEER, per germline. Trimming shortened V by 5 bases and J by 3 bases, and 10 bases separated the two germline ends. CDR3: CASSAGRYTGELFF. CDR3 bases: TGCGCCAGCAGCGCAGGGAGGTACACCGGGGAGCTGTTTTTT.

The chain links TRBV5-6 to TRBJ2-5; 7 bases are shared with TRBD1. V shed 4 bases and J 3 bases; nucleotides not matched to a gene: 6. The CDR3 extends over 14 amino acids. Germline V lookup: CDR1 SGHDT, CDR2 YYEEEE. The CDR3 loop reads CASSRPGTEETQYF. CDR3 DNA sequence: TGTGCCAGCAGCCGCCCCGGGACAGAAGAGACCCAGTACTTC.

This clonotype was counted at least ten times. J is TRBJ2-4 and V is TRBV15; 8 bases map to TRBD1. The CDR3 length is 17 residues. V shed 1 base, J shed 3 bases, and the junction held 8 bases outside the gene matches. Germline V gives CDR1 LNHNV, CDR2 YYDKDF (reference sequence). CDR3 bases: TGTGCCACCAGCAGAGGAGTTGGACAGGGAGACAAAAACATTCAGTACTTC. Residues: CATSRGVGQGDKNIQYF.

The chain employs TRBV6-5 and TRBJ2-7; D remains ambiguous. Germline V gene sequence: CDR1 MNHEY, CDR2 SVGAGI. CDR3 length equals 14 residues. The V end was cut by 1 base, the J end by 2 bases, with 9 bases between. For the CDR3, the DNA is TGTGCCAGCAGTTACTATAAAGAGGCCTACGAGCAGTACTTC. Its protein is CASSYYKEAYEQYF.

The chain carries TRBV21-1 and TRBJ2-5. TRBV21-1 is a listed pseudogene. The length of the CDR3 is 15 residues. CDR3 sequence (DNA): TGTGCCAGCAGCAAAAGAATGGGCAGCCAAGAGACCCAGTACTTC. Its protein is CASSKRMGSQETQYF.

This chain connects TRBV20-1 to TRBJ1-2, with a tentative D call TRBD1 (6 bases). CDR3 length: 14 residues. The germline V gene encodes CDR1 DFQATT and CDR2 SNEGSKA (reference sequence). V was trimmed by 2 bases and J by 6 bases, leaving 16 bases between them. In DNA form, the CDR3 reads TGCAGTGCTAGATTTGGGGGGACAAGGGATGGCTACACCTTC. It translates to CSARFGGTRDGYTF.

J is TRBJ1-2 and V is TRBV7-9, with D hard to call. Germline-derived CDR1 and CDR2 are SEHNR and FQNEAQ (reference sequence). The length of the CDR3 is 15 residues. V was shortened by 6 bases and J by 3 bases, with 17 bases between the two germline ends. The DNA for the CDR3 is TGTGCCAGCAGTTTCACGAGCGGGCACGACTATGGCTACACCTTC. Translated, it gives CASSFTSGHDYGYTF. Full variable domain (remainder filled in from reference TRBV7-9 and TRBJ1-2): DTGVSQNPRHKITKRGQNVTFRCDPISEHNRLYWYRQTLGQGPEFLTYFQNEAQLEKSRLLSDRFSAERPKGSFSTLEIQRTEQGDSAMYLCASSFTSGHDYGYTFGSGTRLTVV.

This clonotype was counted a few times. V gene TRBV20-1 combines with J gene TRBJ2-1; 15 positions match TRBD2. V lost 5 bases, J lost 7 bases, and 12 bases stayed unmatched. Germline CDR1 reads DFQATT; CDR2 reads SNEGSKA (reference sequence). The CDR3 is 17 residues long. CDR3 residues: CSASDGLAGGLKNEQFF. The CDR3 DNA reads TGCAGTGCTTCCGATGGACTAGCGGGGGGGCTTAAGAATGAGCAGTTCTTC.

CDR3 sequence: CASKGVNTGELFF. CDR3 bases: TGTGCCTCGAAAGGGGTGAACACCGGGGAGCTGTTTTTT. The chain employs TRBV6-6 and TRBJ2-2; tentative D call: TRBD1 (5 bases). V was clipped by 11 bases and J by 1 base, with 11 bases between them. The CDR3 spans 13 residues. Germline lookup yields CDR1 MNHNY and CDR2 SVGAGI (reference sequence).

This clonotype was observed a handful of times. This chain links TRBV4-3 with TRBJ2-7; TRBD1 matches 12 bases. V lost 4 bases to trimming and J lost 6 bases; unmatched junction nucleotides: 7. CDR3 length: 15 residues. The V gene's germline CDR1 is LGHNA and CDR2 YSLEER. The CDR3 reads CASSLQGQGAFEQYF. The CDR3 DNA sequence: TGCGCCAGCAGCCTGCAGGGACAGGGGGCGTTCGAGCAGTACTTC.

This chain links TRBV5-6 with TRBJ2-7; D is perhaps TRBD1 (5 bases). The CDR3 has 13 amino acids. Deletions cut 9 bases from V and 3 bases from J, with 16 bases between. Looked up from germline, CDR1 is SGHDT and CDR2 is YYEEEE. CDR3 bases: TGTGCCACCTACGGTACCGACAGCTACGAGCAGTACTTC. Its translation is CATYGTDSYEQYF.

Only a few counts were recorded for this clonotype. The gene calls are TRBV24-1 and TRBJ2-7, with D perhaps TRBD2 (5 bases). The CDR3 sequence is 13 residues long. CDR1 and CDR2 (germline): KGHDR, SFDVKD. The ends were cut back, 10 bases at V and 5 bases at J, with 17 bases in the middle. CDR3 DNA sequence: TGTGCCACTTCGGACTTTCGGGCGGACGAGCAGTACTTC. Translating it yields CATSDFRADEQYF.

The V call is TRBV9, the J call TRBJ1-1, with a weak D call TRBD1 (5 bases). V lost 0 bases and J lost 10, with 22 bases in between. Germline loops: CDR1 SGDLS, CDR2 YYNGEE. The CDR3 loop spans 16 amino acids. CDR3 coding DNA: TGTGCCAGCAGCGTAGATCTCTCCGCGGGGCGCCGCGGAGCTTTCTTT. Residues: CASSVDLSAGRRGAFF.

This clonotype was seen at least ten times. The genes are TRBV12-3 or TRBV12-4 and TRBJ2-4, with 9 bases lining up with TRBD1. The CDR3 is 14 amino acids. V lost 6 bases to trimming and J lost 9 bases; unmatched junction nucleotides: 9. The CDR3 reads CASSRSGQGPIQYF. The CDR3 DNA sequence: TGTGCCAGCAGCCGATCGGGACAGGGCCCCATTCAGTACTTC.

This clonotype was seen many times. The chain joins TRBV5-1 to TRBJ2-7, with D possibly called TRBD1 or TRBD2 (5 bases each). This CDR3 is built from 15 residues. V gave up 1 base and J gave up 5 bases, with 16 bases separating them. Germline values: CDR1 SGHRS, CDR2 YFSETQ. The CDR3 sequence is CASSLLGGHPDEQYF. The CDR3 coding sequence is TGCGCCAGCAGCTTGCTTGGAGGACACCCGGACGAGCAGTACTTC.

In its sample, this clonotype was seen many times. The V call is TRBV7-2, the J call TRBJ2-7; 8 bases align to TRBD1. Germline V gene data show CDR1 as SGHTA and CDR2 as FQGNSA. The V and J ends lost 5 bases and 6 bases, in that order; junction bases with no gene match: 6. The CDR3 runs to 13 residues. As DNA, the CDR3 is TGTGCCAGCAGCCTGCGGGACAGGCCCGAGCAGTACTTC. Its protein product is CASSLRDRPEQYF. The full variable domain, with the rest looked up from reference TRBV7-2 and TRBJ2-7, is GAGVSQSPSNKVTEKGKDVELRCDPISGHTALYWYRQSLGQGLEFLIYFQGNSAPDKSGLPSDRFSAERTGGSVSTLTIQRTQQEDSAVYLCASSLRDRPEQYFGPGTRLTVT.

The chain employs TRBV10-3 and TRBJ2-7, with D possibly being TRBD1 (6 bases). Trimming cost V 3 bases and J 6 bases, with 12 bases left between them. Germline V gives CDR1 ENHRY, CDR2 SYGVKD. The CDR3 covers 13 residues. This CDR3 reads CAISDPTGSEQYF. The CDR3 region has the DNA TGTGCCATCAGTGACCCGACAGGTTCCGAGCAGTACTTC.

This clonotype has just a few counts. The chain combines TRBV20-1 with TRBJ2-3; D possibly uses TRBD1 or TRBD2 (5 bases each). V was shortened by 1 base and J by 1 base, with 21 bases between the two germline ends. This CDR3 has 18 amino acids. Germline assignment: CDR1 DFQATT and CDR2 SNEGSKA (reference sequence). DNA for the CDR3: TGCAGTGCTAGAGCGCGAGGGCGCTGGGACCTGGGCACAGATACGCAGTATTTT. It is translated as CSARARGRWDLGTDTQYF.

CDR3 residues: CSVAAAGYTDTQYF. The CDR3 nucleotides are TGCAGCGTTGCCGCGGCCGGGTACACAGATACGCAGTATTTT. J is TRBJ2-3 and V is TRBV29-1; D is unclear. V was cut by 4 bases and J by 2 bases, with 13 bases left in between. The CDR3 length is 14 residues. Germline CDR1 SQVTM, CDR2 ANQGSEA.

This clonotype was picked up one time. With a much larger clone just one base away, this may be a read error. This chain links TRBV12-3 or TRBV12-4 with TRBJ2-2; D ambiguous. The CDR3 covers 12 residues. V was shortened by 6 bases and J by 6 bases, with 8 bases between the two germline ends. CDR3 in amino acids: CASRASAGELFF. The CDR3, as DNA: TGTGCCAGCAGGGCATCAGCCGGGGAGCTGTTTTTT.

The genes are TRBV29-1 and TRBJ2-5; possible D gene TRBD2, 6 bases. Germline V lookup: CDR1 SQVTM, CDR2 ANQGSEA. This CDR3 comprises 15 residues. V was cut by 2 bases and J by 3 bases, with 16 bases left in between. DNA of the CDR3: TGCAGCGTTGAACTGCCCGGGGGTCGTAAAGAGACCCAGTACTTC. Its translation is CSVELPGGRKETQYF.

This clonotype was observed a handful of times. CDR3 coding DNA: TGTGCCAGCAACTCCCGGGACAAGGGGTTTTACGAGCAGTACTTC. This translates into CASNSRDKGFYEQYF. The V gene is TRBV28, the J gene TRBJ2-7, with D tentatively TRBD1 (6 bases). Per the germline V gene, CDR1 is MDHEN and CDR2 is SYDVKM. The ends were cut back, 7 bases at V and 4 bases at J, with 20 bases in the middle. The CDR3 runs to 15 residues.

This clonotype was picked up a small number of times. This chain uses TRBV5-1 with TRBJ2-1; TRBD2 matches 9 bases. CDR3 length: 16 amino acids. Germline lookup yields CDR1 SGHRS and CDR2 YFSETQ. V dropped 0 bases and J dropped 7; count of bases not matched to a gene: 8. The CDR3 sequence is CASSLEAGGPRNEQFF. The CDR3 DNA is TGCGCCAGCAGCTTGGAGGCGGGAGGGCCCCGGAATGAGCAGTTCTTC.

This clonotype was recorded a few times. V gene TRBV5-1 combines with J gene TRBJ1-1; D is possibly TRBD1 (6 bases). Trimming stripped 3 bases from V and 12 bases from J, with 21 bases between. This CDR3 contains 14 residues. CDR1 SGHRS and CDR2 YFSETQ come from the germline V gene. The CDR3 here is CASSSLGGGVGSFF. The CDR3, as DNA: TGCGCCAGCAGCTCCCTAGGCGGGGGCGTGGGATCTTTCTTT.

The rearrangement links TRBV7-6 to TRBJ2-7; D unclear. The CDR3 consists of 16 residues. CDR1 is SGHVS and CDR2 is FNYEAQ in the germline V gene. V dropped 4 bases and J dropped 3 bases, with 19 bases sitting between them. The CDR3 DNA reads as TGTGCCAGCAGCTCGCAGGTTGGAATCCCGAACTACGAGCAGTACTTC. Translation: CASSSQVGIPNYEQYF.

There are a few counts of this clonotype. The CDR3 DNA reads as TGCAGTGCTAGAGATATCCAGCGGGAGGTTTCCTACGAGCAGTACTTC. This codes for CSARDIQREVSYEQYF. The chain couples TRBV20-1 to TRBJ2-7, with 9 bases aligning to TRBD2. V lost 0 bases and J lost 1; bases outside the gene matches: 7. The CDR3 contains 16 residues. Germline CDR1 DFQATT, CDR2 SNEGSKA (reference sequence).

Many counts were recorded for this clonotype. This rearrangement joins TRBV12-3 or TRBV12-4 to TRBJ2-2; 7 bases are a match to TRBD2. This CDR3 is 14 amino acids long. Germline trimming cut 6 bases from V and 7 bases from J; bases unmatched to any gene: 8. The CDR3 loop reads CASRKAGAVGELFF. The CDR3 nucleotides are TGTGCCAGCAGGAAGGCGGGAGCCGTCGGGGAGCTGTTTTTT.

V is TRBV3-1 and J is TRBJ2-1; D possibly corresponds to TRBD2 (6 bases). The CDR3 consists of 15 residues. The germline gives CDR1 LGHDT, CDR2 YNNKEL (reference sequence). V was pared by 0 bases and J by 7 bases, with 13 bases between. CDR3 coding DNA: TGTGCCAGCAGCCAAGAAGGGCTAGGGAGGAATGAGCAGTTCTTC. Translating it yields CASSQEGLGRNEQFF.

The chain couples TRBV14 to TRBJ2-3; TRBD1 matches at 9 bases. Trimming at V came to 1 base and at J to 6 bases, leaving 2 bases not matched to a gene. Germline values: CDR1 SGHDN, CDR2 FVKESK. The length of the CDR3 is 14 residues. The CDR3 DNA sequence: TGTGCCAGCAGCCAAGGGACAGGGGCCGATACGCAGTATTTT. The encoded protein is CASSQGTGADTQYF. Based on the CDR3 plus reference TRBV14 and TRBJ2-3, the full variable domain is EAGVTQFPSHSVIEKGQTVTLRCDPISGHDNLYWYRRVMGKEIKFLLHFVKESKQDESGMPNNRFLAERTGGTYSTLKVQPAELEDSGVYFCASSQGTGADTQYFGPGTRLTVL.